The rows below give T cell receptor beta chains drawn from one sample of a study of post-analysis software for immune sequencing data. MiXCR, run by TCRdb on the PCR reads, gives a single entry per CDR3 protein. The sample shows 750,000 to 950,000 distinct CDR3 sequences, roughly half of them seen only once. Sequenced input: blood. The receptor source for this set is a girl between 5 and 17 years old with multiple sclerosis. Each CDR3 is given with its conserved first and last residue. D genes are given only for firm matches. The listing skips clone size in some rows; elsewhere it reads once, few, many or a size class.

j_gene: TRBJ2-6
abundance: NA
d_gene: NA
v_gene: TRBV5-1
len: 17
CDR3nt: TGCGCCAGCAGCTTGGCCATGGAGGCTTCTGGGGCCAACGTCCTGACTTTC
CDR3aa: CASSLAMEASGANVLTF

j_gene: TRBJ2-1
abundance: NA
d_gene: NA
v_gene: TRBV20-1
len: 15
CDR3nt: TGCAGTGCTACATCATCCCCTGGGTTGAGCAATGAGCAGTTCTTC
CDR3aa: CSATSSPGLSNEQFF

j_gene: TRBJ2-3
abundance: few
d_gene: TRBD2
v_gene: TRBV5-1
len: 18
CDR3nt: TGCGCCAGCAGCTTACTAGCGGGAGGCGCCGCTAGTACAGATACGCAGTATTTT
CDR3aa: CASSLLAGGAASTDTQYF

j_gene: TRBJ2-5
abundance: few
d_gene: TRBD2
v_gene: TRBV20-1
len: 16
CDR3nt: TGCAGTGCTAGGGATCCTTGGACTAGCCCACAAGAGACCCAGTACTTC
CDR3aa: CSARDPWTSPQETQYF

j_gene: TRBJ2-7
abundance: NA
d_gene: TRBD1
v_gene: TRBV20-1
len: 14
CDR3nt: TGCAGTGCTAGAGGACAGGGGGCTACCTACGAGCAGTACTTC
CDR3aa: CSARGQGATYEQYF

j_gene: TRBJ2-7
abundance: NA
d_gene: NA
v_gene: TRBV15
len: 16
CDR3nt: TGTGCCACCAGCTCCCGAGGGTCCGGCGGGTCCTACGAGCAGTACTTC
CDR3aa: CATSSRGSGGSYEQYF

j_gene: TRBJ2-7
abundance: NA
d_gene: TRBD1
v_gene: TRBV20-1
len: 15
CDR3nt: TGCAGTGCTACGGACAGGGGGTCCCCTTTCTACGAGCAGTACTTC
CDR3aa: CSATDRGSPFYEQYF

j_gene: TRBJ2-1
abundance: NA
d_gene: TRBD2
v_gene: TRBV12-3/TRBV12-4
len: 16
CDR3nt: TGTGCCAGCAGTTCCCTAGGTAGCGGGAGAGGCAATGAGCAGTTCTTC
CDR3aa: CASSSLGSGRGNEQFF

j_gene: TRBJ2-7
abundance: few
d_gene: NA
v_gene: TRBV4-1
len: 15
CDR3nt: TGCGCCAGCAGCCAACCTCGGACAGGGAGGGGCGAGCAGTACTTC
CDR3aa: CASSQPRTGRGEQYF

j_gene: TRBJ2-2
abundance: NA
d_gene: NA
v_gene: TRBV4-1
len: 15
CDR3nt: TGCGCCAGCAGCGAAACGGCGGCAGTCACCGGGGAGCTGTTTTTT
CDR3aa: CASSETAAVTGELFF

j_gene: TRBJ2-1
abundance: few
d_gene: NA
v_gene: TRBV15
len: 17
CDR3nt: TGTGCCACCAGCAGAGAATACGGGATCCGGGGTAGCGGTGAGCAGTTCTTC
CDR3aa: CATSREYGIRGSGEQFF

j_gene: TRBJ2-1
abundance: NA
d_gene: TRBD1
v_gene: TRBV5-5
len: 15
CDR3nt: TGTGCCAGCAGCTTAGAGACAGGGTTGTACAATGAGCAGTTCTTC
CDR3aa: CASSLETGLYNEQFF

j_gene: TRBJ2-5
abundance: few
d_gene: NA
v_gene: TRBV27
len: 14
CDR3nt: TGTGCCAGTTCAGACGGGGGGCCGTGGGAGACCCAGTACTTC
CDR3aa: CASSDGGPWETQYF

j_gene: TRBJ2-7
abundance: NA
d_gene: NA
v_gene: TRBV20-1
len: 14
CDR3nt: TGCAGTGCTACAATGACAGATTACTCCTACGAGCAGTACTTC
CDR3aa: CSATMTDYSYEQYF

j_gene: TRBJ1-2
abundance: NA
d_gene: NA
v_gene: TRBV3-1
len: 17
CDR3nt: TGTGCCAGCAGCCAAGGAGTGAGATCCCACATGGGGTATGGCTACACCTTC
CDR3aa: CASSQGVRSHMGYGYTF

j_gene: TRBJ1-1
abundance: once
d_gene: TRBD1
v_gene: TRBV20-1
len: 11
CDR3nt: TGCAGTGGACAGGGGTACACTGAAGCTTTCTTT
CDR3aa: CSGQGYTEAFF

j_gene: TRBJ2-7
abundance: NA
d_gene: NA
v_gene: TRBV5-1
len: 17
CDR3nt: TGCGCCAGTAACGGGTACGTAACAGGGACTCACTCCTACGAGCAGTACTTC
CDR3aa: CASNGYVTGTHSYEQYF

j_gene: TRBJ2-7
abundance: NA
d_gene: NA
v_gene: TRBV7-8
len: 19
CDR3nt: TGTGCCAGCAGCTTAGCTGGGGTCCCGTTGGACGCAAGGACCTACGAGCAGTACTTC
CDR3aa: CASSLAGVPLDARTYEQYF

j_gene: TRBJ2-1
abundance: few
d_gene: NA
v_gene: TRBV29-1
len: 12
CDR3nt: TGCAGCGTTGAAGCTACAGGGACTTTACGGTTCTTC
CDR3aa: CSVEATGTLRFF

j_gene: TRBJ2-3
abundance: few
d_gene: NA
v_gene: TRBV5-1
len: 14
CDR3nt: TGCGCCAGCAGCTTTGAGTACCGCACAGATACGCAGTATTTT
CDR3aa: CASSFEYRTDTQYF

j_gene: TRBJ2-3
abundance: NA
d_gene: TRBD2
v_gene: TRBV18
len: 17
CDR3nt: TGTGCCAGCTCACCACCGGGTCTAGCGGGGAGCACAGATACGCAGTATTTT
CDR3aa: CASSPPGLAGSTDTQYF

j_gene: TRBJ1-5
abundance: NA
d_gene: NA
v_gene: TRBV10-3
len: 14
CDR3nt: TGTGCCATCAGTGAGTTCAGCGGTAATCAGCCCCAGCATTTT
CDR3aa: CAISEFSGNQPQHF

j_gene: TRBJ1-6
abundance: once
d_gene: NA
v_gene: TRBV7-3
len: 14
CDR3nt: TGTGCCAGCAGCTTAATGGGACGGAATTCACCCCTCCACTTT
CDR3aa: CASSLMGRNSPLHF

j_gene: TRBJ1-2
abundance: NA
d_gene: TRBD1
v_gene: TRBV7-6
len: 14
CDR3nt: TGTGCCAGCAGCTTAGCGGCGGACAGGTGTGGCTACACCTTC
CDR3aa: CASSLAADRCGYTF

j_gene: TRBJ2-3
abundance: NA
d_gene: NA
v_gene: TRBV27
len: 15
CDR3nt: TGTGCCAGCAGTTTTCTCGGTCACCGCACAGATACGCAGTATTTT
CDR3aa: CASSFLGHRTDTQYF

j_gene: TRBJ2-5
abundance: NA
d_gene: NA
v_gene: TRBV5-1
len: 15
CDR3nt: TGCGCCAGCAGCTCTTATACTAGCCCATTAGAGACCCAGTACTTC
CDR3aa: CASSSYTSPLETQYF

j_gene: TRBJ2-7
abundance: NA
d_gene: TRBD2
v_gene: TRBV7-9
len: 13
CDR3nt: TGTGCCGGCCTGCGGGGGGGCTCCTACGAGCAGTACTTC
CDR3aa: CAGLRGGSYEQYF

j_gene: TRBJ1-2
abundance: NA
d_gene: NA
v_gene: TRBV29-1
len: 15
CDR3nt: TGCAGCGTTGAAGCTGGGATCGGACGGAACTATGGCTACACCTTC
CDR3aa: CSVEAGIGRNYGYTF

j_gene: TRBJ2-2
abundance: NA
d_gene: TRBD1
v_gene: TRBV20-1
len: 15
CDR3nt: TGCAGTGCTAGCTCCGGGACAGGGGGCATCGGGGAGCTGTTTTTT
CDR3aa: CSASSGTGGIGELFF

j_gene: TRBJ1-1
abundance: NA
d_gene: TRBD1
v_gene: TRBV3-1
len: 16
CDR3nt: TGTGCCAGCAGCCAGCTCAGGACAGGAGTCCCCACTGAAGCTTTCTTT
CDR3aa: CASSQLRTGVPTEAFF